Listed below are T cell receptor beta chains from one sample, sequenced in a study of cytomegalovirus exposure and HLA in healthy donors. The protocol was immunoSEQ multiplex PCR, while the TCRdb copy is restricted to in-frame clones and leaves out a portion. The data contain 65,000 to 85,000 clones, 65% to 70% of them singletons. Sequencing used PBMCs. Every receptor here comes from a woman between 25 and 40 years old in good health and CMV-seronegative. Both conserved end residues are part of each CDR3. The D gene is left open where the match is weak. Rows may omit the clone size; those that give it use once, few, many or a size class.

j_call | d_call | clone_size | v_call | cdr3_length | cdr3_aa | cdr3_nt
TRBJ2-5 | TRBD2 | NA | TRBV6-5 | 15 | CASSYGGTSGETQYF | TGTGCCAGCAGTTACGGGGGGACTAGCGGAGAGACCCAGTACTTC
TRBJ1-1 | NA | NA | TRBV12-5 | 17 | CASGFIVGAESNTEAFF | TGTGCTAGTGGTTTCATTGTGGGGGCAGAATCGAACACTGAAGCTTTCTTT
TRBJ1-2 | TRBD1 | NA | TRBV28 | 14 | CATLPAGGGYGYTF | TGTGCCACCCTCCCTGCAGGGGGCGGGTATGGCTACACCTTC
TRBJ2-1 | TRBD2 | once | TRBV18 | 19 | CASSPPPAGGRSSYNEQFF | TGTGCCAGCTCACCACCGCCAGCGGGGGGCCGCAGCTCCTACAATGAGCAGTTCTTC
TRBJ2-6 | NA | NA | TRBV18 | 18 | CASSPSPPGERGANVLTF | TGTGCCAGCTCACCCTCGCCCCCGGGGGAGAGAGGGGCCAACGTCCTGACTTTC
TRBJ1-5 | NA | NA | TRBV19 | 16 | CASSISGTYSNQPQHF | TGTGCCAGTAGTATAAGCGGGACATATAGCAATCAGCCCCAGCATTTT
TRBJ2-7 | NA | NA | TRBV7-9 | 12 | CASSDRYYEQYF | TGTGCCAGCAGCGACAGGTACTACGAGCAGTACTTC
TRBJ2-3 | TRBD2 | NA | TRBV9 | 15 | CASSDGTSRTDTQYF | TGTGCCAGCAGCGACGGGACTAGCAGGACAGATACGCAGTATTTT
TRBJ1-3 | NA | NA | TRBV4-2 | 17 | CASSQDPPVASGNTIYF | TGTGCCAGCAGCCAAGATCCCCCAGTCGCCTCTGGAAACACCATATATTTT
TRBJ2-7 | NA | NA | TRBV5-4 | 14 | CASSPWDNSYEQYF | TGTGCCAGCAGCCCGTGGGACAATTCCTACGAGCAGTACTTC
TRBJ2-2 | NA | NA | TRBV11-2 | 12 | CASSTRSGELFF | TGTGCCAGCAGCACTAGATCCGGGGAGCTGTTTTTT
TRBJ2-3 | TRBD1 | NA | TRBV6-1 | 14 | CASSRDRGRDTQYF | TGTGCCAGCAGCCGGGACAGGGGGCGAGATACGCAGTATTTT
TRBJ1-5 | NA | NA | TRBV7-2 | 16 | CASSLGGGYSNQPQHF | TGTGCCAGCAGCTTGGGTGGGGGGTATAGCAATCAGCCCCAGCATTTT
TRBJ2-3 | TRBD2 | NA | TRBV28 | 14 | CASGPVGGANTQYF | TGTGCCAGCGGACCGGTCGGGGGGGCAAATACGCAGTATTTT
TRBJ1-2 | NA | NA | TRBV5-4 | 12 | CASSWSNYGYTF | TGTGCCAGCAGCTGGAGTAACTATGGCTACACCTTC
TRBJ2-1 | NA | few | TRBV28 | 17 | CASSPEGTGRTYNEQFF | TGTGCCAGCAGTCCTGAGGGTACAGGGCGGACCTACAATGAGCAGTTCTTC
TRBJ1-1 | TRBD1 | NA | TRBV30 | 13 | CAWSPYRGWVTFF | TGTGCCTGGAGTCCCTACAGGGGTTGGGTAACTTTCTTT
TRBJ1-6 | NA | NA | TRBV7-3 | 13 | CASSQGFSSPLHF | TGTGCCAGCAGCCAGGGATTTTCTTCACCCCTCCACTTT
TRBJ1-1 | TRBD1 | NA | TRBV19 | 15 | CATSELRGRRTEAFF | TGTGCCACATCGGAACTCAGGGGGCGCCGCACTGAAGCTTTCTTT
TRBJ2-6 | TRBD1 | NA | TRBV2 | 14 | CASKTGAGANVLTF | TGTGCCAGCAAGACAGGGGCTGGGGCCAACGTCCTGACTTTC
TRBJ2-7 | NA | NA | TRBV11-1 | 16 | CASSLTSAGSSYEQYF | TGTGCCAGCAGCTTAACCTCGGCGGGAAGCTCCTACGAGCAGTACTTC
TRBJ1-2 | NA | NA | TRBV7-6 | 13 | CASSPQGLYGYTF | TGTGCCAGCAGCCCCCAGGGGCTCTATGGCTACACCTTC
TRBJ2-1 | TRBD1 | few | TRBV5-6 | 14 | CASSFRQGANEQFF | TGTGCCAGCAGCTTTAGACAGGGGGCGAATGAGCAGTTCTTC
TRBJ1-2 | TRBD1 | once | TRBV30 | 12 | CAWSTGGSGYTF | TGTGCCTGGAGCACAGGGGGGTCCGGCTACACCTTC
TRBJ2-2 | TRBD2 | NA | TRBV5-6 | 18 | CASSLGWTSGGNTGELFF | TGTGCCAGCAGCTTGGGTTGGACTAGCGGGGGGAACACCGGGGAGCTGTTTTTT
TRBJ2-5 | NA | NA | TRBV18 | 15 | CASSPRTEARETQYF | TGTGCCAGCTCACCGAGGACAGAGGCCCGGGAGACCCAGTACTTC
TRBJ1-3 | NA | NA | TRBV19 | 16 | CASSITGSISGNTIYF | TGTGCCAGTAGTATAACAGGATCGATCTCTGGAAACACCATATATTTT
TRBJ1-1 | NA | NA | TRBV6-1 | 14 | CASKAGILNTEAFF | TGTGCCAGCAAGGCAGGGATACTGAACACTGAAGCTTTCTTT
TRBJ1-2 | NA | NA | TRBV28 | 15 | CASSAGTPPNYGYTF | TGTGCCAGCAGCGCAGGGACACCTCCTAACTATGGCTACACCTTC
TRBJ1-6 | NA | NA | TRBV4-3 | 14 | CASSQAGVGSPLHF | TGCGCCAGCAGCCAAGCCGGGGTTGGGTCACCCCTCCACTTT
TRBJ2-1 | NA | NA | TRBV29-1 | 16 | CSVEPWEQGRLNEQFF | TGCAGCGTTGAACCCTGGGAACAGGGCAGGCTCAATGAGCAGTTCTTC
TRBJ1-2 | NA | NA | TRBV28 | 13 | CASSSPLGGIWDF | TGTGCCAGCAGTTCTCCCTTAGGAGGAATCTGGGACTTC